This T cell receptor (beta chain) is from a study of T-cell reconstitution after alpha-beta-depleted transplantation in children. Study-wide results and caveats: A year had passed since transplant, and T-cell counts and diversity by then came mostly from newly produced T cells. At around two months after transplant, the alpha-beta T cells were reportedly derived from several hundred expanded clones that came from non-depleted graft cells. Several patients had high TCRbeta diversity at day 60; it came from surviving recipient T cells and thymic progenitors.

As concerns this clonotype: Its antigen remains unidentified.

Molecular barcoding with unique molecular identifiers was used for the TCRbeta library. A single record per CDR3 protein comes from TCRdb applying MiXCR to the PCR reads. The table lists fewer than 750,000 distinct CDR3 sequences, 25% to 30% of them singletons, with about 35% in the top ten. CDR1 is SEHNR and CDR2 is FQNEAQ in the germline V gene (reference sequence). The V gene lost 5 bases and the J gene lost 4 bases, with 12 bases spanning the gap. This CDR3 has 14 amino acids. This chain connects TRBV7-9 to TRBJ2-1, with D possibly TRBD2 on 6 matching bases. The clonotype was recovered from a boy less than two years old with Wiskott-Aldrich syndrome, due to receive a stem cell transplant. Sequencing used PBMCs, obtained before TCRalphabeta/CD19-depleted stem cell transplant. The CDR3 DNA is TGTGCCAGCAGCCCCATCGGGGGTTACAATGAGCAGTTCTTC. It is translated as CASSPIGGYNEQFF.